This record covers a single T cell receptor (beta chain). This sample is part of a study of blood T cell repertoires in COVID-19. TCRdb keeps only in-frame clones here, not all; method: immunoSEQ multiplex PCR. Among 50,000 to 80,000 clones listed, about 79% were seen once. The V gene's germline CDR1 is SGHAT and CDR2 FQDESV (reference sequence). V lost 0 bases, J lost 7 bases, and 16 bases lay in between. The CDR3 is 16 amino acids. This sequence originates from a woman between 55 and 75 years old with acute or convalescent COVID-19. The chain carries TRBV11-1 and TRBJ1-3; the D gene is possibly TRBD1 (5 bases). The sequenced material came from peripheral blood. The CDR3, as DNA: TGTGCCAGCAGCTTAGCGACCGGCCAGGGAAGGAACACCATATATTTT. Translating it yields CASSLATGQGRNTIYF.